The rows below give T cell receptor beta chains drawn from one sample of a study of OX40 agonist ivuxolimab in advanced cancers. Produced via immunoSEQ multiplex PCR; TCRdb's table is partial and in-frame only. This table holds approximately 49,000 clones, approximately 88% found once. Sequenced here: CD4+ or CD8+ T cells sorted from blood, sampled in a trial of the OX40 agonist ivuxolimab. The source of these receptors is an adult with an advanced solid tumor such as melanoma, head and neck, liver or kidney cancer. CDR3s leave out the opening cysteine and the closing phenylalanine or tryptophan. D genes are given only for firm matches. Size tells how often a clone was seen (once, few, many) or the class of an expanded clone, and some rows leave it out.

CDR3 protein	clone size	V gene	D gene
ASSEVNGNTGELF	.	TRBV9	.
ASSRLAGGYNEQF	.	TRBV9	TRBD2
ASSSGWGGFDNEQF	.	TRBV9	TRBD2
ASSPPGIQASGANVLT	.	TRBV27	.
ASSVGGSNSPLH	.	TRBV2	.
ASSTGSRNEQF	.	TRBV19	.
ASSAGRSQNIQY	.	TRBV9	.
ASSNRDRGAF	.	TRBV7-9	TRBD1
SVSSDSYEQY	.	TRBV29-1	.
ASSFSGGRNTGELF	few	TRBV27	TRBD2
ASSSSGMGETQY	few	TRBV5-4	TRBD2
ASSLGGLAAPSRTDTQY	.	TRBV13	TRBD2
ASRDTGAGDTQY	.	TRBV28	TRBD1
ASSFLSPERKETQY	.	TRBV7-9	.
ASSPRILAASYEQY	.	TRBV14	TRBD2
ASSYPGTGIHEQY	.	TRBV6-6	TRBD1
SVEDQAGGIEQY	.	TRBV29-1	TRBD1
SVLVLAREQY	.	TRBV29-1	TRBD2
ASSKEGRDTGELF	.	TRBV19	.
ASSILVNTEAF	.	TRBV19	.
ASSQGTEINEKLF	.	TRBV5-4	TRBD1
ASSQTRTGELF	.	TRBV16	.
ASSRSNSEGEKLF	few	TRBV5-4	.
ASSLSEGLRIYEQY	.	TRBV27	.
ASSPGGGRFTEAF	.	TRBV6-5	.
ASSLVPTSGGANTGELF	.	TRBV7-2	TRBD2
ASSPLLAAGELF	.	TRBV18	TRBD2
ASSRGAGAEPNTQY	.	TRBV4-1	.
ASSLQRDRGGTEAF	.	TRBV11-2	TRBD1
ASSRSTGQASGNTIY	.	TRBV4-3	TRBD1
ASSPGTSEQF	.	TRBV5-4	.
ASSYLAGVGDTQY	.	TRBV6-6	TRBD2
ASSYDRGGETQY	few	TRBV7-8	TRBD1
ASSLTANLLNTEAF	.	TRBV7-2	.
ASSLTGLAQETQY	.	TRBV7-2	TRBD2
ASSPNTGTGDQPQH	.	TRBV18	TRBD1
SANGYEQY	.	TRBV20-1	.
ASSLAGQLNGYT	.	TRBV7-2	.
ASSNRPGTGGRDSNQPQH	.	TRBV28	TRBD1
ASSLDRTDTQY	.	TRBV5-6	.
ATSVALAEQF	.	TRBV15	.
ASTHSVRGEKLF	.	TRBV6-6	.
ASSPTANTGELF	few	TRBV5-1	.
ASSLGGGKAAEKLF	.	TRBV18	.
ATGTEETQY	.	TRBV6-5	TRBD1
AISSSQASGELF	.	TRBV10-3	.
ASSYRGSNSPLH	.	TRBV6-5	.
ASSPGQGSSPLH	.	TRBV5-1	TRBD1
ASSPEGGGVTDTQY	.	TRBV7-2	.
ASSFGSTDTQY	.	TRBV7-2	.
ASSEGTSGGTNTQY	.	TRBV9	TRBD2
ASRGRGGGQY	few	TRBV7-8	.
ASSFQAGPPDTQY	.	TRBV7-3	.
ASSQRWRGSQPQH	.	TRBV4-1	.
ASSVSPPDRAYTGELF	once	TRBV9	TRBD1
ASSVMGGRYT	.	TRBV7-2	.
AWSVASGRDTQY	.	TRBV30	TRBD2